Below are 16 T cell receptor beta chains sequenced from a single sample in a study of a mutant IDH1 vaccine in newly diagnosed glioma. Time point given: baseline, week 1 (first vaccination visit). Specified treatment: pre-vaccination baseline after standard-of-care therapy. Profiling relied on immunoSEQ multiplex PCR, and the TCRdb table lists in-frame clones only, not all of them. Among about 23,000 clones, just over 90% were seen once, and the ten largest hold 9.2%. The sequenced sample was PBMCs, obtained from a glioma patient treated with radiotherapy, temozolomide or both. These receptor sequences come from a man aged 25 to 40 with glioma.

The V and J genes are TRBV5-1 and TRBJ1-3; D gene ambiguous. The CDR3 is 14 residues long. The germline gives CDR1 SGHRS, CDR2 YFSETQ. V gave up 0 bases and J gave up 0 bases, with 4 bases separating them. The CDR3 DNA reads as TGCGCCAGCAGCTTGGTCGGCTCTGGAAACACCATATATTTT. Translation: CASSLVGSGNTIYF.

The chain couples TRBV18 to TRBJ2-5; weak D call: TRBD2 (5 bases). V lost 0 bases to trimming and J lost 1 base, with 12 bases between them. Germline V lookup: CDR1 KGHSH, CDR2 LQKENI. The CDR3 is 16 amino acids. The CDR3 DNA reads as TGTGCCAGCTCACCACCGCGCAGCGGAGGCCAAGAGACCCAGTACTTC. This sequence encodes CASSPPRSGGQETQYF.

This chain uses TRBV2 with TRBJ2-3, with 8 bases lining up with TRBD2. With 5 bases clipped from V and 8 bases from J, the junction kept 6 bases outside the gene matches. CDR1 SNHLY and CDR2 FYNNEI come from the germline V gene. This CDR3 spans 13 amino acids. CDR3 bases: TGTGCCAGCAGTCTAACCGGGACTAGTACGCAGTATTTT. Encoded protein: CASSLTGTSTQYF.

The chain uses TRBV10-3 and TRBJ1-2; D unresolved. Between the trimmed V and J ends, which lost 7 bases and 7 bases, there was a span of 19 bases. The germline CDR1 and CDR2 sequences are ENHRY and SYGVKD. The CDR3 consists of 14 residues. CDR3 DNA: TGTGCCATCACGTCCCGGCAGCCTTTGGGTGGCTACACCTTC. Translating gives CAITSRQPLGGYTF.

This clone was seen just once. The J gene is TRBJ2-5, the V gene TRBV7-6; TRBD2 matches at 10 bases. Germline CDR1 SGHVS, CDR2 FNYEAQ. The J segment lost 5 bases and the V segment lost 0 bases, leaving 15 bases of the junction unmatched. This CDR3 region has 19 residues. The CDR3 sequence: CASSLAIGRGAGGRETQYF. In nucleotides, the CDR3 is TGTGCCAGCAGCTTAGCGATCGGGCGAGGAGCGGGAGGGCGGGAGACCCAGTACTTC.

The CDR3 protein is CASSMALTYEQYF. CDR3 bases: TGTGCCAGTAGTATGGCCTTAACCTACGAGCAGTACTTC. J is TRBJ2-7 and V is TRBV19; no firm D call. The V gene's germline CDR1 is LNHDA and CDR2 SQIVND (reference sequence). The V and J ends lost 3 bases and 2 bases respectively, with 8 bases between them. CDR3 length: 13 residues.

This chain connects TRBV10-3 to TRBJ2-7; weak D call: TRBD2 (7 bases). CDR3 size: 17 residues. Germline V gene data show CDR1 as ENHRY and CDR2 as SYGVKD. Trimming shortened V by 11 bases and J by 3 bases, and 29 bases separated the two germline ends. The DNA for the CDR3 is TGTGCCGTAAGGGATCTGGGGGAGGGCAGGGGAGGCTACGAGCAGTACTTC. It specifies CAVRDLGEGRGGYEQYF.

The chain is built from TRBV7-9 and TRBJ2-3, with 7 bases matching TRBD2. From germline, CDR1 is SEHNR and CDR2 FQNEAQ (reference sequence). The CDR3 has 14 amino acids. The V and J ends lost 2 bases and 4 bases, in that order; junction bases with no gene match: 3. The CDR3: CASSLTGGADTQYF. The CDR3 region has the DNA TGTGCCAGCAGCTTAACGGGAGGAGCAGATACGCAGTATTTT.

V usage is TRBV7-9 and J usage is TRBJ2-7; D gene unclear. The CDR3 totals 13 residues. The V gene lost 6 bases and the J gene lost 2 bases, with 11 bases spanning the gap. Per germline, CDR1 SEHNR and CDR2 FQNEAQ (reference sequence). The CDR3 DNA sequence: TGTGCCAGCAGTTGGGCCCAGACCTACGAGCAGTACTTC. It specifies CASSWAQTYEQYF.

This sequence joins TRBV29-1 and TRBJ2-1; possibly TRBD2 for D (5 bases). Germline V lookup: CDR1 SQVTM, CDR2 ANQGSEA. This CDR3 comprises 15 residues. The V gene lost 4 bases and the J gene lost 0 bases, with 13 bases spanning the gap. CDR3 DNA sequence: TGCAGCGTTGGAGACTACCTGTTCTCCTACAATGAGCAGTTCTTC. This encodes CSVGDYLFSYNEQFF.

This chain uses TRBV5-4 with TRBJ1-4; 10 bases line up with TRBD1. This CDR3 has 16 amino acids. V dropped 0 bases and J dropped 8; count of bases not matched to a gene: 7. Germline V CDR1 and CDR2: SGHNT, YYREEE (reference sequence). The DNA for the CDR3 is TGTGCCAGCAGCTTGGGGCCGGGACAGGGGAAGGAAAAACTGTTTTTT. Translated, it gives CASSLGPGQGKEKLFF.

The chain links TRBV5-1 to TRBJ2-5; D is tentatively TRBD1 or TRBD2 (5 bases each). Germline V gene data show CDR1 as SGHRS and CDR2 as YFSETQ. This CDR3 has 18 residues. The V end lost 4 bases, the J end lost 1 base, and 23 bases lay between the germline ends. Here the CDR3 DNA reads TGCGCCAGCAGCCGTATCCCGGGACCTCTCCCCCTCCAAGAGACCCAGTACTTC. This translates into CASSRIPGPLPLQETQYF.

This clone was counted a single time. The CDR3, as DNA: TGCGCCAGCAGCCAAGATGGGGCGGGAGTCCCCGGGGAGCTGTTTTTT. Translating it yields CASSQDGAGVPGELFF. The chain recombines TRBV4-1 with TRBJ2-2, with 7 bases identical to TRBD2. CDR1 is MGHRA and CDR2 is YSYEKL in the germline V gene. After removal of 0 bases from V and 6 bases from J, the junction contained 7 bases not matched to a gene. The CDR3 is 16 residues long.

This rearrangement joins TRBV6-6 to TRBJ1-5; D perhaps matches TRBD1 (6 bases). CDR3 length: 15 residues. Germline V lookup: CDR1 MNHNY, CDR2 SVGAGI (reference sequence). Trimming took off 5 bases at V and 2 bases at J, with 13 bases between the two ends. The CDR3 loop reads CASSPPGAGNQPQHF. The DNA of the CDR3 is TGTGCCAGCAGTCCCCCGGGGGCTGGCAATCAGCCCCAGCATTTT.

This clone was found once. The chain uses TRBV11-2 and TRBJ2-3; unclear D gene. CDR3 size: 16 residues. The germline gives CDR1 SGHAT, CDR2 FQNNGV. V lost 2 bases and J 0 bases, leaving 12 bases between the germline ends. CDR3 nucleotides: TGTGCCAGCAGCTTAAGGGCACAACTAAGCACAGATACGCAGTATTTT. Protein: CASSLRAQLSTDTQYF.

The chain recombines TRBV7-9 with TRBJ2-7; TRBD2 agrees at 12 bases. This CDR3 region has 15 residues. V trimming: 0 bases; J trimming: 6 bases; junction bases outside the gene matches: 3. From germline, CDR1 is SEHNR and CDR2 FQNEAQ (reference sequence). CDR3 nucleotide sequence: TGTGCCAGCAGCTTAGCACTAGCGGGAGGAACCGAGCAGTACTTC. This encodes CASSLALAGGTEQYF.